The present entry profiles one T cell receptor (beta chain) with its context. What it recognizes is unknown. The method was immunoSEQ multiplex PCR; TCRdb's version includes in-frame clones alone and lacks a portion of them. The sample holds about 29,000 clones, roughly four fifths seen once. The CDR3 consists of 13 residues. The germline V gene encodes CDR1 LNHDA and CDR2 SQIVND (reference sequence). The ends lost 7 bases at V and 5 bases at J; junction bases unmatched: 3. These data come from a study of CD4 T cells in relation to SARS-CoV-2 and coronaviruses. On the study more broadly: After roughly ten days of antigen culture, PBMC TCR beta CDR3s were sequenced. Study conclusions and caveats: Around 60% of donors had memory CD4+ clonotypes crossrecognizing SARS-CoV-2 and common cold coronavirus spike.

Before the COVID-19 pandemic, during about 2011-2018, CD4+ T cells were taken from unexposed donors. After nine to ten days of culture, CD4+ T cells were isolated. This sequence originates from a human donor in good health. The sequenced sample was CD4+ T cells from PBMCs, cultured in vitro. The rearrangement joins TRBV19 to TRBJ2-4; 9 nucleotides align to TRBD1. This chain's CDR3 is CASTRDRENIQYF. Here the CDR3 DNA reads TGTGCCAGTACCCGGGACAGGGAAAACATTCAGTACTTC.